This T cell receptor beta chain originates from a study of blood T cell repertoires in COVID-19. On the study more broadly: Specimens from acute and convalescent COVID-19 originated in the United States, Italy and Spain. The analysed material was cDNA or gDNA that came from T cells, B-cell-depleted T cells, or PBMCs.

Sequenced by immunoSEQ multiplex PCR; TCRdb stores in-frame clones only, minus some. The sample gives about 91,000 clones, around 90% of which show up once; about 5% is in the top ten. The V gene's germline CDR1 is MNHNY and CDR2 SVGAGI (reference sequence). Trimming stripped 6 bases from V and 7 bases from J, with 21 bases between. The CDR3 covers 15 residues. The TCR sequence derives from a man aged 70-80 years with acute or convalescent COVID-19. This rearrangement joins TRBV6-6 to TRBJ1-2; D is possibly TRBD1 (6 bases). The sequenced material came from peripheral blood. This CDR3 reads CASSLRGQGTGGYTF. Here the CDR3 DNA reads TGTGCCAGCAGCCTTAGGGGCCAGGGGACGGGTGGCTACACCTTC.